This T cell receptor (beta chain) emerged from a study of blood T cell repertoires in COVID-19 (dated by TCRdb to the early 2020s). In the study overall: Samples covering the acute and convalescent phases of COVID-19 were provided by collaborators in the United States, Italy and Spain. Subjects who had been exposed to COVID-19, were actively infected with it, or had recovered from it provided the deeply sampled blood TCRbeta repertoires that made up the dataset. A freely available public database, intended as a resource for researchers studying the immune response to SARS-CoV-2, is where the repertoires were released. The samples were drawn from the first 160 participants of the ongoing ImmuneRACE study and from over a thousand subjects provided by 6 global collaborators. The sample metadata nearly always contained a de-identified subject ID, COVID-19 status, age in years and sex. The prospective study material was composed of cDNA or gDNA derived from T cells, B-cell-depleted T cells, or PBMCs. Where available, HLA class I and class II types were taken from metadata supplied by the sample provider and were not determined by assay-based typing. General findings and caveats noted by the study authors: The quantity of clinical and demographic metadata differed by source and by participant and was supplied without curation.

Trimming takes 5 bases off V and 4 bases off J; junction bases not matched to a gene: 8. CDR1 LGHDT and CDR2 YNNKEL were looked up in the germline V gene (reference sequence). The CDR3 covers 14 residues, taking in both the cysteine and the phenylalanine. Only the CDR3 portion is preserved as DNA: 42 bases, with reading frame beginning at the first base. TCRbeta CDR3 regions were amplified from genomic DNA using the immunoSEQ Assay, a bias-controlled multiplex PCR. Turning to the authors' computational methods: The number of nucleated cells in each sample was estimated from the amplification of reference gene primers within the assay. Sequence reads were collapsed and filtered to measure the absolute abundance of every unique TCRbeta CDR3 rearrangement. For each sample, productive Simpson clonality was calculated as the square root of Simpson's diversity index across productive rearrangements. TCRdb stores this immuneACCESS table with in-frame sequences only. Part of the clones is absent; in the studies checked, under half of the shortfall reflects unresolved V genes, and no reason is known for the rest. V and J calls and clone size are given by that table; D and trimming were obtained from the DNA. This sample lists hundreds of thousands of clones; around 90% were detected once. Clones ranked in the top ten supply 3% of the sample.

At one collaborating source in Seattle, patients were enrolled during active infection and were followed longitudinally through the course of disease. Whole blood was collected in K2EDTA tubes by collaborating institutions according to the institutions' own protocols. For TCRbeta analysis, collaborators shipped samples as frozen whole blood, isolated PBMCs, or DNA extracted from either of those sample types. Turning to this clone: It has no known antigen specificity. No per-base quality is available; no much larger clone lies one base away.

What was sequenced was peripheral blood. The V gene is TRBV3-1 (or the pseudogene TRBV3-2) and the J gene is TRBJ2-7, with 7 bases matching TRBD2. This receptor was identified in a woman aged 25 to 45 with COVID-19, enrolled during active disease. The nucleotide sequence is TGTGCCAGCAGCTCAGGACTAGTCAGTTACGAGCAGTACTTC. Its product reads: CASSSGLVSYEQYF.